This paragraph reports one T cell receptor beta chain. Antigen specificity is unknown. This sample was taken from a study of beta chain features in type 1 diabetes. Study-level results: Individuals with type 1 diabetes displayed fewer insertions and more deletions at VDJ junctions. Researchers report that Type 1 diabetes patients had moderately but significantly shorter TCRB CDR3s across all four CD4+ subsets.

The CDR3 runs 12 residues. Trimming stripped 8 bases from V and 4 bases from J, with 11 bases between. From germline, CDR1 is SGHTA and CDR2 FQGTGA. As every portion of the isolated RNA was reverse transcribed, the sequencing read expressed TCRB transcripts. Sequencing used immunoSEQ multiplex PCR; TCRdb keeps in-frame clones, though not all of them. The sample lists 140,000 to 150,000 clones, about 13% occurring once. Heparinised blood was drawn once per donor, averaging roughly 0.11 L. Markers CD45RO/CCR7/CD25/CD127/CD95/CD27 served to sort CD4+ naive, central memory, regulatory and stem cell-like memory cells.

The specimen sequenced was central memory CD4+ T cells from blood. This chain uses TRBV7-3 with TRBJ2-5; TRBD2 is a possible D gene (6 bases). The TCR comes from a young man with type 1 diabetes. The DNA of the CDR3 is TGTGCCAGCTCCCTGCGGGGAGAGACCCAGTACTTC. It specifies CASSLRGETQYF.